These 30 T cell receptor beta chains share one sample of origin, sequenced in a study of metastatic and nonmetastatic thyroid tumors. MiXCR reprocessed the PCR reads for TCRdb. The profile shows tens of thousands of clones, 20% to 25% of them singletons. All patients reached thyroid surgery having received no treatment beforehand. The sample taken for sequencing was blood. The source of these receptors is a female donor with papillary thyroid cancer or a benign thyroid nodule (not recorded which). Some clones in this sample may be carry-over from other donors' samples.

CDR3 residues: CASSPEQLSPYEQYF. The CDR3 nucleotides read TGTGCCAGCTCACCCGAGCAACTGTCTCCCTACGAGCAGTACTTC. The V call is TRBV18, the J call TRBJ2-7; unclear D gene. The germline V and J ends were trimmed by 3 bases and 2 bases, with 14 bases remaining between them. The CDR3 loop spans 15 amino acids. The germline V gene encodes CDR1 KGHSH and CDR2 LQKENI.

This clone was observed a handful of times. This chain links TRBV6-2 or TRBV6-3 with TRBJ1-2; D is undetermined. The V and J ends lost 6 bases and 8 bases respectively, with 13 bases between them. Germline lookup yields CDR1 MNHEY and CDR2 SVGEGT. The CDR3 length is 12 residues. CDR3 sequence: CASRRGGDGYTF. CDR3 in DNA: TGTGCCAGCAGGCGGGGAGGAGACGGCTACACCTTC.

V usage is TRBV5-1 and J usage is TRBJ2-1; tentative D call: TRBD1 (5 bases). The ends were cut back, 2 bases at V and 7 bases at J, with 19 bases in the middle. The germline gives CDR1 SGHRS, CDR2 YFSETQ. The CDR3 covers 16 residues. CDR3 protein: CASSLEQVVRINEQFF. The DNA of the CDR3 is TGCGCCAGCAGCTTAGAACAGGTGGTCCGGATTAATGAGCAGTTCTTC.

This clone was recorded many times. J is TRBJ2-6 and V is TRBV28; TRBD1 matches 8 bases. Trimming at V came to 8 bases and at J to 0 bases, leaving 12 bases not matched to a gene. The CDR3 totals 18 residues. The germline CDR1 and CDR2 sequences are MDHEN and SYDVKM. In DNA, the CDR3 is TGTGCCAGCGGCGCCAGGGGGCGCGGAGGCTCTGGGGCCAACGTCCTGACTTTC. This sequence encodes CASGARGRGGSGANVLTF.

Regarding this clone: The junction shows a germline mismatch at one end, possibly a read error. In nucleotides, the CDR3 is TGTGCCAGCAGTTTTTGCCGCGGCCAAGAGACCCATTACTTC. Protein: CASSFCRGQETHYF. The chain uses TRBV28 and TRBJ2-5; D unclear. The V gene's germline CDR1 is MDHEN and CDR2 SYDVKM. CDR3 size: 14 residues.

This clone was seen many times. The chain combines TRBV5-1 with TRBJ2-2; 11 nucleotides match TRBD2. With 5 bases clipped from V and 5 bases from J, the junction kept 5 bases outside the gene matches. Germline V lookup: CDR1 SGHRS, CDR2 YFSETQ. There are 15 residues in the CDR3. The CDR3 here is CASSTSGSRTGELFF. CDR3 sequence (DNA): TGCGCCAGCAGTACTAGCGGGAGTCGAACCGGGGAGCTGTTTTTT.

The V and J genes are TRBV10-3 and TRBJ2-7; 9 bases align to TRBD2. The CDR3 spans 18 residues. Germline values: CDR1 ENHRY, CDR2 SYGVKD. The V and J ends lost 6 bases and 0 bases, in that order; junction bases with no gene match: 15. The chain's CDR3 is CAISGPRASGTSSYEQYF. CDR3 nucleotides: TGTGCCATCAGCGGACCCAGGGCTAGCGGGACGAGCTCCTACGAGCAGTACTTC.

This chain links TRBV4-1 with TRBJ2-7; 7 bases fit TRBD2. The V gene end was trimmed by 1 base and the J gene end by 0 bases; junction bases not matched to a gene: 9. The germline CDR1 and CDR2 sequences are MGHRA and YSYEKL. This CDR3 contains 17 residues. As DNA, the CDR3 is TGCGCCAGCAGCCAAGGGATAACGCGGGAGTACTCCTACGAGCAGTACTTC. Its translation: CASSQGITREYSYEQYF.

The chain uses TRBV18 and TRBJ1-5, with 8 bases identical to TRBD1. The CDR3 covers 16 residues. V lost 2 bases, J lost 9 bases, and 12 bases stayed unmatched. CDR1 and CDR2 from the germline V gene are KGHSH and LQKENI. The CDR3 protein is CASSPDPGQVSGPQHF. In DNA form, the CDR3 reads TGTGCCAGCTCACCAGATCCGGGACAGGTCTCGGGGCCCCAGCATTTT.

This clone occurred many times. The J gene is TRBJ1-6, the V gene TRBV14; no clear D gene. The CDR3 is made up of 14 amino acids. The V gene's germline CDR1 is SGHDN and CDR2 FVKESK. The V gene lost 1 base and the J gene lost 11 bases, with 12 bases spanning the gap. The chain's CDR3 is CASSQASRTTPLHF. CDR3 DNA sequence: TGTGCCAGCAGCCAAGCATCGAGAACTACACCCCTCCACTTT.

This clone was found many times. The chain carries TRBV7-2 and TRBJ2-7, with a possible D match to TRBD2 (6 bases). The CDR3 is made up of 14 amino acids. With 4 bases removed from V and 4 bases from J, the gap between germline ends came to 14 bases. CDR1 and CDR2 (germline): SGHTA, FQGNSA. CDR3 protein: CASSWLGREYEQYF. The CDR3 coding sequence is TGTGCCAGCAGCTGGCTAGGACGGGAGTACGAGCAGTACTTC. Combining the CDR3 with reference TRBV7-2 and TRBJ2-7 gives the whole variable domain GAGVSQSPSNKVTEKGKDVELRCDPISGHTALYWYRQSLGQGLEFLIYFQGNSAPDKSGLPSDRFSAERTGGSVSTLTIQRTQQEDSAVYLCASSWLGREYEQYFGPGTRLTVT.

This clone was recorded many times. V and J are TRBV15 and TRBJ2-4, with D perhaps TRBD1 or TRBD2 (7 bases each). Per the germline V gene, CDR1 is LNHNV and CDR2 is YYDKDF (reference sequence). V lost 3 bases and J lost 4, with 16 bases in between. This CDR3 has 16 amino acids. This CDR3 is CATSRGAQGGKNIQYF. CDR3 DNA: TGTGCCACCAGCAGGGGGGCTCAGGGGGGGAAAAACATTCAGTACTTC.

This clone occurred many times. CDR3 in amino acids: CASSSLGGTDTQYF. The CDR3 nucleotides read TGTGCCAGCAGCTCACTCGGTGGAACAGATACGCAGTATTTT. The V and J genes are TRBV7-9 and TRBJ2-3, with D unresolved. The CDR3 length is 14 residues. V was shortened by 4 bases and J by 3 bases, with 11 bases between the two germline ends. The V gene's germline CDR1 is SEHNR and CDR2 FQNEAQ (reference sequence).

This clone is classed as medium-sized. For the CDR3, the DNA is TGTGCCATCAGTGAGGCCGGGACAGGGACTGAAGCTTTCTTT. It specifies CAISEAGTGTEAFF. V gene TRBV10-3 combines with J gene TRBJ1-1; TRBD1 aligns across 9 bases. The CDR3 contains 14 residues. Per the germline V gene, CDR1 is ENHRY and CDR2 is SYGVKD. Losses at the gene ends were 2 bases for V and 5 bases for J; bases not matched to a gene: 3.

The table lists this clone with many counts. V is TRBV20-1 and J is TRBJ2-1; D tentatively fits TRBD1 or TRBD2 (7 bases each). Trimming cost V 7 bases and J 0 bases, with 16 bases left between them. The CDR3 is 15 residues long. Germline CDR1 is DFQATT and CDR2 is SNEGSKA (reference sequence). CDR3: CSVEGGDSSYNEQFF. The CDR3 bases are TGCAGTGTTGAAGGGGGGGACAGCTCCTACAATGAGCAGTTCTTC.

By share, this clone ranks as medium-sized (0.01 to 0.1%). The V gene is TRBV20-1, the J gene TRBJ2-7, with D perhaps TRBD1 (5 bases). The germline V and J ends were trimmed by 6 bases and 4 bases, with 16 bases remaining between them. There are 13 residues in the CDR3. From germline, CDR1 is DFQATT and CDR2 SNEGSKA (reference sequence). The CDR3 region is CSADSKGIYEQYF. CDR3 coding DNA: TGCAGTGCCGATTCAAAGGGGATTTACGAGCAGTACTTC.

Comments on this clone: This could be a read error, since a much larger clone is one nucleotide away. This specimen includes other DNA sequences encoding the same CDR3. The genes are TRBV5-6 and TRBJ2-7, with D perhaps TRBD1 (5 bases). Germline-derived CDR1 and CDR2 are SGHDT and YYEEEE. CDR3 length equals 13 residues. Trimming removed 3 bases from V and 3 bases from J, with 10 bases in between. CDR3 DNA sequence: TGTGCCAGCAGCTCAGGGCCGATCTACGAGCAGTACTTC. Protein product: CASSSGPIYEQYF.

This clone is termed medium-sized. Here the CDR3 reads CASSPGPTYYEQYF. CDR3 coding DNA: TGTGCCAGCAGCCCCGGGCCGACGTACTACGAGCAGTACTTC. This chain links TRBV6-1 with TRBJ2-7; no clear D. The V gene's germline CDR1 is MNHNS and CDR2 SASEGT. Trimming took off 6 bases at V and 3 bases at J, with 15 bases between the two ends. The CDR3 runs 14 residues.

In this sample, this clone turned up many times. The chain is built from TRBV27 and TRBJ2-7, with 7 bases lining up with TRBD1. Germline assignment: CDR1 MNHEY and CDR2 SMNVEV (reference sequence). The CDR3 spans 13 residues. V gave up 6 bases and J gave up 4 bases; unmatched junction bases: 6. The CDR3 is CASRPGQFYEQYF. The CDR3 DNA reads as TGTGCCAGCAGACCGGGACAGTTTTACGAGCAGTACTTC.

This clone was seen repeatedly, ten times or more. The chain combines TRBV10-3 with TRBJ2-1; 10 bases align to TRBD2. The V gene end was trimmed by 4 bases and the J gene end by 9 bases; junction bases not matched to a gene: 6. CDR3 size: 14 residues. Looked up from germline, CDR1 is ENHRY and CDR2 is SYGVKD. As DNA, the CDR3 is TGTGCCATCAGTGGGCTAGCGGGAGAAGTTGAGCAGTTCTTC. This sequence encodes CAISGLAGEVEQFF.

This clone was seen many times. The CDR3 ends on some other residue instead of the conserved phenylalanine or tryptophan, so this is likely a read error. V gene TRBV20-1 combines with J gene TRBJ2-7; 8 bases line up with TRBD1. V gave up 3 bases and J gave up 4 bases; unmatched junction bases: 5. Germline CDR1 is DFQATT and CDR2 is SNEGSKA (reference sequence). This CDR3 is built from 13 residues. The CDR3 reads CSASRDRMYEQYL. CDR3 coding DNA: TGCAGTGCTAGTCGGGACAGGATGTACGAGCAGTACTTA.

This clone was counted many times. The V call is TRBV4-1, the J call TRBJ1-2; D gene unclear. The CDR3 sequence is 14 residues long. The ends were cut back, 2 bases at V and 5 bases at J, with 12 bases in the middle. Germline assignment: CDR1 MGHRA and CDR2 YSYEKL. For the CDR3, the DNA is TGCGCCAGCAGCCAAAGAATCGGGGATTATGGCTACACCTTC. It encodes CASSQRIGDYGYTF.

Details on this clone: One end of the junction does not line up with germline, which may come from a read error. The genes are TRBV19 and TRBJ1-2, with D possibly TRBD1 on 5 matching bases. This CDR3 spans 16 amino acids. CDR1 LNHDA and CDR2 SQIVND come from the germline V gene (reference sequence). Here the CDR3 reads CAISMKGACAGYGYTF. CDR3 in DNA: TGTGCCATTAGTATGAAAGGGGCATGTGCGGGCTATGGCTACACCTTC.

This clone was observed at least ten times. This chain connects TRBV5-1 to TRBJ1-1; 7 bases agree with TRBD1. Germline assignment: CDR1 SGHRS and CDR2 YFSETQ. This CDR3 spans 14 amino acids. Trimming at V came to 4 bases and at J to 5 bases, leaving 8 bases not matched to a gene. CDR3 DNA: TGCGCCAGCAGCCAAGGGGGCATAGGGACTGAAGCTTTCTTT. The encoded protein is CASSQGGIGTEAFF.

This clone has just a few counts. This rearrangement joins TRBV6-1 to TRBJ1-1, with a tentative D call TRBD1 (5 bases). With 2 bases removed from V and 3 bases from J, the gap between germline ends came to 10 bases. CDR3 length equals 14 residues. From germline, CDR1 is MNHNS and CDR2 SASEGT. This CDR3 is CASSEYQGYTEAFF. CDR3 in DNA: TGTGCCAGCAGTGAATATCAGGGTTACACTGAAGCTTTCTTT.

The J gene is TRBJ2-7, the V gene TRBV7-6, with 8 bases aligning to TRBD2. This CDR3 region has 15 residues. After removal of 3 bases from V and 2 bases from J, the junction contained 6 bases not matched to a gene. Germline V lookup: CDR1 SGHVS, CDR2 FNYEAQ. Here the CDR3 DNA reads TGTGCCAGCAGCTTGAGTACTAGCGGAACCTACGAGCAGTACTTC. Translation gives CASSLSTSGTYEQYF. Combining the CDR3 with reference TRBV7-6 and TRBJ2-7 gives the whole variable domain GAGVSQSPRYKVTKRGQDVALRCDPISGHVSLYWYRQALGQGPEFLTYFNYEAQQDKSGLPNDRFSAERPEGSISTLTIQRTEQRDSAMYRCASSLSTSGTYEQYFGPGTRLTVT.

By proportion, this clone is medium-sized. The CDR3 DNA follows: TGTGCCAGCAAACCGGGACAAAAAAAACCCAGCCTCTACGAGCAGTACTTC. Translating gives CASKPGQKKPSLYEQYF. The rearrangement joins TRBV12-3 or TRBV12-4 to TRBJ2-7, with D maybe TRBD1 (6 bases). Trimming removed 7 bases from V and 3 bases from J, with 25 bases in between. This CDR3 contains 17 residues.

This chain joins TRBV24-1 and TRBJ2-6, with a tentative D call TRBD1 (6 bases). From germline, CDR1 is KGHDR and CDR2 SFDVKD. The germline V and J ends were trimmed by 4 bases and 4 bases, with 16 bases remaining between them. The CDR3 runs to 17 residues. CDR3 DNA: TGTGCCACCAGTGAGTCACAGGGTGTGTCCGGGGCCAACGTCCTGACTTTC. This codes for CATSESQGVSGANVLTF.

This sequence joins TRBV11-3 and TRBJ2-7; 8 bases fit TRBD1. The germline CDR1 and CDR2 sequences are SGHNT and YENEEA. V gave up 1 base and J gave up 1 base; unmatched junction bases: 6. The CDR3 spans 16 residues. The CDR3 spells CASSLARTGFSYEQYF. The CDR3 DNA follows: TGTGCCAGCAGCTTAGCCCGGACAGGGTTTTCCTACGAGCAGTACTTC.

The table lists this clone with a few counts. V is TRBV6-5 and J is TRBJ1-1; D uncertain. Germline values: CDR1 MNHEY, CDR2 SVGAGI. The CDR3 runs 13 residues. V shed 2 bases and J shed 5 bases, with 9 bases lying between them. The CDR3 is CASSYDGGTEAFF. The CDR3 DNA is TGTGCCAGCAGTTACGATGGTGGAACTGAAGCTTTCTTT.